Given below is one T cell receptor (beta chain) in context. The CDR3 covers 15 residues. The V and J ends lost 2 bases and 4 bases respectively, with 14 bases between them. CDR1 MNHEY and CDR2 SMNVEV come from the germline V gene (reference sequence). The data belong to a study of T cell changes during pregnancy in multiple sclerosis. Sequencing was performed with immunoSEQ multiplex PCR; in TCRdb, only in-frame clones are kept and a portion is missing. The sample lists about 64,000 clones, roughly 89% occurring once. This chain uses TRBV27 with TRBJ1-2; D unresolved. The clonotype comes from a female donor with multiple sclerosis, enrolled in a pregnancy study. The specimen comprised peripheral blood, sampled in the second trimester of pregnancy. CDR3 DNA sequence: TGTGCCAGCAGTTTAGCAGCCCGCAGGATCTATGGCTACACCTTC. Translating it yields CASSLAARRIYGYTF.